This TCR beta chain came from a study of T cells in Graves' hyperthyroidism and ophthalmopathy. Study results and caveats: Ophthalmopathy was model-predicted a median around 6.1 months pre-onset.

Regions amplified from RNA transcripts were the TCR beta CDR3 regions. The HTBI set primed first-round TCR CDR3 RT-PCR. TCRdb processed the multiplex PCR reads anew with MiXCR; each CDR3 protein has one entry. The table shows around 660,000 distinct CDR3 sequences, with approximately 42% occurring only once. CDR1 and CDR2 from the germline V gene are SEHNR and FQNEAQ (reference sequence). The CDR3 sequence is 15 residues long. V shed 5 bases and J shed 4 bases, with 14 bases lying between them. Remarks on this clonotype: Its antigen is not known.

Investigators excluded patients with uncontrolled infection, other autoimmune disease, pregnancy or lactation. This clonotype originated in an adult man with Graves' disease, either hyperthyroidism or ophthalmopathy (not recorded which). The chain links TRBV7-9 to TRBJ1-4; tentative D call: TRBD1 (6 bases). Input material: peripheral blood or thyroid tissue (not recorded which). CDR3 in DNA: TGTGCCAGCAGCCAAGGGGGGCAGAGTAATGAAAAACTGTTTTTT. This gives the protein CASSQGGQSNEKLFF.